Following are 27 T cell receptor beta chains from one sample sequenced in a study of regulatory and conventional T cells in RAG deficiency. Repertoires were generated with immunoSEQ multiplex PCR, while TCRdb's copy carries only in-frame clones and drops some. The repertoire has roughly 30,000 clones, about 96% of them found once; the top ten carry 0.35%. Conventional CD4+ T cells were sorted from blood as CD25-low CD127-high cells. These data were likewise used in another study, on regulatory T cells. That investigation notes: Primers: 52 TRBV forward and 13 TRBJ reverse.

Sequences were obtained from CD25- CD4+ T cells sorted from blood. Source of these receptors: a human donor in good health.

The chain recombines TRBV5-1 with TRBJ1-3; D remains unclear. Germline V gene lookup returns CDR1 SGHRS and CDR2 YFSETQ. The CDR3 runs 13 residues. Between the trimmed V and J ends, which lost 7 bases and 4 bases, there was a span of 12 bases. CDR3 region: CASALSIGNTIYF. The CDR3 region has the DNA TGCGCCAGCGCCCTCTCTATCGGAAACACCATATATTTT.

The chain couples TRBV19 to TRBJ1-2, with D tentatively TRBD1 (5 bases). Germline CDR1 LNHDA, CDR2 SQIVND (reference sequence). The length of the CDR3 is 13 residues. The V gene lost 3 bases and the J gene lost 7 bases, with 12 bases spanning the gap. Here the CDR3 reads CASSIGGRGGYTF. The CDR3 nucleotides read TGTGCCAGTAGTATCGGGGGGAGAGGTGGCTACACCTTC.

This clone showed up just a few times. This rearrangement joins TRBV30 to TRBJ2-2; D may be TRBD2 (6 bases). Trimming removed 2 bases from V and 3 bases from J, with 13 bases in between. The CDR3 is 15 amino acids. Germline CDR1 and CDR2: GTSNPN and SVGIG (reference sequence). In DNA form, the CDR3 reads TGTGCCTGGAGTCCCACTAGCTGGTACACCGGGGAGCTGTTTTTT. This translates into CAWSPTSWYTGELFF.

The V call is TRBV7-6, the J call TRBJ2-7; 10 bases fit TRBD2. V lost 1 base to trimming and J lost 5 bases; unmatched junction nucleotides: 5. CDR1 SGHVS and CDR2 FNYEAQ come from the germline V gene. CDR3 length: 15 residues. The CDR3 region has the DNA TGTGCCAGCAGCTTAGAGAGCGGGAGGGCGCACGAGCAGTACTTC. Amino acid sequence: CASSLESGRAHEQYF.

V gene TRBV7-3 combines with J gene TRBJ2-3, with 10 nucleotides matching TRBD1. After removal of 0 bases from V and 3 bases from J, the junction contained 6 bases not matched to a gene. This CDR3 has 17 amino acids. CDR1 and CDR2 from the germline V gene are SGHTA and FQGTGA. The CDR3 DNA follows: TGTGCCAGCAGCTTAACGTTGGACAGGGGGTTTACAGATACGCAGTATTTT. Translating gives CASSLTLDRGFTDTQYF.

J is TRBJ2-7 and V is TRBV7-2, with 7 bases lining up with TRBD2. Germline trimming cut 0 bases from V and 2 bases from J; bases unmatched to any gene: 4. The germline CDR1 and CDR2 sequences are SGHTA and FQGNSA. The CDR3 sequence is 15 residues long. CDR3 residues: CASSLALGTTYEQYF. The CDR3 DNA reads TGTGCCAGCAGCTTAGCGCTCGGGACTACCTACGAGCAGTACTTC.

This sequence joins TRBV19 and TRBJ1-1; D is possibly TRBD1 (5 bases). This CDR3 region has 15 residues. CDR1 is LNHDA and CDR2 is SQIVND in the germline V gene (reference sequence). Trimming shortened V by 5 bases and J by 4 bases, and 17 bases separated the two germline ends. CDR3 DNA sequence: TGTGCCAGTAGTGCTTTCGAAGACAGTTCCACTGAAGCTTTCTTT. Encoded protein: CASSAFEDSSTEAFF.

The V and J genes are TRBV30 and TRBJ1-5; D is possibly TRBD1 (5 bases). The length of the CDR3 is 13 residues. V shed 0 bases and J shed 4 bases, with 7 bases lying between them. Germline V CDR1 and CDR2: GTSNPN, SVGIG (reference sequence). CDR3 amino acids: CAWSVRGNQPQHF. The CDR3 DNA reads TGTGCCTGGAGTGTACGGGGGAATCAGCCCCAGCATTTT.

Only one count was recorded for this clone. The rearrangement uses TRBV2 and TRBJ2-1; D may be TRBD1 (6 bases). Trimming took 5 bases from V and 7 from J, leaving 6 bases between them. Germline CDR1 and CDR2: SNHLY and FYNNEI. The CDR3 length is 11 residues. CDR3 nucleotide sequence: TGTGCCAGCAGTAGGGGGAATGAGCAGTTCTTC. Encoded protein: CASSRGNEQFF.

This chain's CDR3 is CASSLVVTREDLSYNEQFF. Written as DNA, the CDR3 is TGTGCCAGCAGCTTGGTGGTGACGAGGGAGGACCTTTCCTACAATGAGCAGTTCTTC. The rearrangement uses TRBV11-1 and TRBJ2-1; the D gene is possibly TRBD2 (6 bases). Trimming cost V 3 bases and J 1 base, with 22 bases left between them. Per germline, CDR1 SGHAT and CDR2 FQDESV (reference sequence). This CDR3 region has 19 residues.

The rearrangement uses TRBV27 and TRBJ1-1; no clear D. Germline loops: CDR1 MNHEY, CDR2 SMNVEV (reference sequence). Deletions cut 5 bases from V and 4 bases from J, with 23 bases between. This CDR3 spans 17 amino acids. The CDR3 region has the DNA TGTGCCAGCAGTCGCTTTGTTACGGATTTTTCGGGCACTGAAGCTTTCTTT. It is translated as CASSRFVTDFSGTEAFF.

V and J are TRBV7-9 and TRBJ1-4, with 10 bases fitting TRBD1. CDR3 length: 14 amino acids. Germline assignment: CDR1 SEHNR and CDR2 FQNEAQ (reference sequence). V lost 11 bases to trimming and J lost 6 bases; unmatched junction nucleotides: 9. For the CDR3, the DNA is TGTGCCGGTCGGCACGGGACAGGGGATGAAAAACTGTTTTTT. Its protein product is CAGRHGTGDEKLFF.

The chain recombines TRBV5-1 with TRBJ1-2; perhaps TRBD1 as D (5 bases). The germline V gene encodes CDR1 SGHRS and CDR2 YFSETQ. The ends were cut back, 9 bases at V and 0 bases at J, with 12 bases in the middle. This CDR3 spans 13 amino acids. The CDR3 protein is CATRQSPNYGYTF. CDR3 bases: TGCGCCACCAGACAGTCCCCTAACTATGGCTACACCTTC.

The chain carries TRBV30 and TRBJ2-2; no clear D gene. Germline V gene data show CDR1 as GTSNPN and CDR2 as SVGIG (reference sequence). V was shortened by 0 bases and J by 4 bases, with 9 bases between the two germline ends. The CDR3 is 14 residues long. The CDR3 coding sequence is TGTGCCTGGAGTGTAGACCGGGTCACCGGGGAGCTGTTTTTT. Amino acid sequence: CAWSVDRVTGELFF.

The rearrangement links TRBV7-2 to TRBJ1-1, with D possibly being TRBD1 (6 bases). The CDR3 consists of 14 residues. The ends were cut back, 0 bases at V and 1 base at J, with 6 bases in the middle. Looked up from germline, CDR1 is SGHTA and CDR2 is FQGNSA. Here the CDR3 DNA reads TGTGCCAGCAGCTTAGCGGGGGCGAACACTGAAGCTTTCTTT. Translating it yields CASSLAGANTEAFF.

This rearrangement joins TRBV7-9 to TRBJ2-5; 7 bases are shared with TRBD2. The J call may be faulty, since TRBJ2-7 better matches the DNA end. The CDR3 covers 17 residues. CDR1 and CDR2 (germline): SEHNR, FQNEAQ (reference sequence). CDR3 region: CASSLALLRELPYEQYF. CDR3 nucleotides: TGTGCCAGCAGCTTAGCGCTTCTGCGGGAGTTACCCTACGAGCAGTACTTC.

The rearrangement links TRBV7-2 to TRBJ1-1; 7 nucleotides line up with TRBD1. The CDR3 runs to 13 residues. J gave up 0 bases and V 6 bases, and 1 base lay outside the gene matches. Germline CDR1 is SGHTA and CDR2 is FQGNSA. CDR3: CASRQGMNTEAFF. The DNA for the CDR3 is TGTGCCAGCAGACAGGGGATGAACACTGAAGCTTTCTTT.

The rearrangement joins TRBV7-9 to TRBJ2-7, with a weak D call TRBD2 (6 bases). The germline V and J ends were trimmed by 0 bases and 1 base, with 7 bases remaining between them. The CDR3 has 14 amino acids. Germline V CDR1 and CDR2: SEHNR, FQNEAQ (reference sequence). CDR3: CASSLAGGSYEQYF. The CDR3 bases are TGTGCCAGCAGCTTAGCGGGAGGTTCCTACGAGCAGTACTTC.

This CDR3 is CASSYSGYRGTYGYTF. Written as DNA, the CDR3 is TGTGCCAGCAGTTACTCGGGATACAGGGGGACCTATGGCTACACCTTC. The chain joins TRBV6-5 to TRBJ1-2; 8 nucleotides line up with TRBD1. CDR1 is MNHEY, CDR2 SVGAGI, per germline. The CDR3 sequence is 16 residues long. V lost 0 bases to trimming and J lost 4 bases; unmatched junction nucleotides: 7.

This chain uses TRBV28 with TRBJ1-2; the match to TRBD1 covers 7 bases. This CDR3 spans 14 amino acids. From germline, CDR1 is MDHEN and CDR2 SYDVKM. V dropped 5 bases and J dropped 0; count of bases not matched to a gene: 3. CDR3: CASSVTGSNYGYTF. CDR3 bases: TGTGCCAGCAGTGTGACAGGGTCTAACTATGGCTACACCTTC.

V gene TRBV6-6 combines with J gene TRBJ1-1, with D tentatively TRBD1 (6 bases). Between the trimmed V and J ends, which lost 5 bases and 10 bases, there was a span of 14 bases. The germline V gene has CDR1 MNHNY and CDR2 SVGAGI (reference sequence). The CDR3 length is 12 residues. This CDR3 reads CASSRGGNAAFF. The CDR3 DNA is TGTGCCAGCAGTCGAGGGGGTAATGCAGCTTTCTTT.

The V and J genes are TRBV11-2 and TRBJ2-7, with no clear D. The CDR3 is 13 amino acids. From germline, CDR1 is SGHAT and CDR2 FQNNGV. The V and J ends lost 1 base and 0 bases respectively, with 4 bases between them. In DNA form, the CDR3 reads TGTGCCAGCAGCTTAGCGGTCTCCTACGAGCAGTACTTC. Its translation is CASSLAVSYEQYF. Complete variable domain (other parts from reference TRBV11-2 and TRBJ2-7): EAGVAQSPRYKIIEKRQSVAFWCNPISGHATLYWYQQILGQGPKLLIQFQNNGVVDDSQLPKDRFSAERLKGVDSTLKIQPAKLEDSAVYLCASSLAVSYEQYFGPGTRLTVT.

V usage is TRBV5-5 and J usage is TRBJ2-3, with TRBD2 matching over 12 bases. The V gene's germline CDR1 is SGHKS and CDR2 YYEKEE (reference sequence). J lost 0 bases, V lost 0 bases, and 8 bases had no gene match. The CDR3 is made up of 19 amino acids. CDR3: CASSLGLAGAFESTDTQYF. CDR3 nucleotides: TGTGCCAGCAGCTTGGGACTAGCGGGGGCATTCGAGAGCACAGATACGCAGTATTTT.

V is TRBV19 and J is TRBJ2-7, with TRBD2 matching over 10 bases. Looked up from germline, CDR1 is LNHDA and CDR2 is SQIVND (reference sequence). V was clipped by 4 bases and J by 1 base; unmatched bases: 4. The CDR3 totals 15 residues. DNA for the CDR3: TGTGCCAGTAGTAAACTAGCGGGGAGATCCTACGAGCAGTACTTC. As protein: CASSKLAGRSYEQYF.

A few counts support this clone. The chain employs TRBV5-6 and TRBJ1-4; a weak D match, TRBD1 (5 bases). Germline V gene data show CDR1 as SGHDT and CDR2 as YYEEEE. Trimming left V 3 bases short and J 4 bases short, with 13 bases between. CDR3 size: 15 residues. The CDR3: CASSSKQGINEKLFF. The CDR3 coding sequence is TGTGCCAGCAGCTCTAAGCAGGGAATTAATGAAAAACTGTTTTTT.

The CDR3 DNA sequence: TGTGCCTGGAGAAAAAGACAGGGGATGATCAAATACGAGCAGTACTTC. Protein sequence: CAWRKRQGMIKYEQYF. This chain links TRBV30 with TRBJ2-7; 8 positions match TRBD1. In germline, CDR1 is GTSNPN, CDR2 SVGIG (reference sequence). V dropped 3 bases and J dropped 4; count of bases not matched to a gene: 14. The CDR3 sequence is 16 residues long. Full variable domain (rest looked up from reference TRBV30 and TRBJ2-7): SQTIHQWPATLVQPVGSPLSLECTVEGTSNPNLYWYRQAAGRGLQLLFYSVGIGQISSEVPQNLSASRPQDRQFILSSKKLLLSDSGFYLCAWRKRQGMIKYEQYFGPGTRLTVT.

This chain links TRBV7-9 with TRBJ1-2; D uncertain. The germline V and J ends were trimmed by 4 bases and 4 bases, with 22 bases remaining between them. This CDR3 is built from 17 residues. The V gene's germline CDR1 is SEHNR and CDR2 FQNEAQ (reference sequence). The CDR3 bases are TGTGCCAGCAGCTCCCCCGCCCCCGCAACCGGCGGCTATGGCTACACCTTC. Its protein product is CASSSPAPATGGYGYTF. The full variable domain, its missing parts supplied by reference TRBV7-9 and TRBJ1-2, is DTGVSQNPRHKITKRGQNVTFRCDPISEHNRLYWYRQTLGQGPEFLTYFQNEAQLEKSRLLSDRFSAERPKGSFSTLEIQRTEQGDSAMYLCASSSPAPATGGYGYTFGSGTRLTVV.